Listed below are T cell receptor beta chains from one sample, sequenced in a study of T cells in localized non-small cell lung cancer. Sequencing was performed with immunoSEQ multiplex PCR; in TCRdb, only in-frame clones are kept and a portion is missing. The sample lists approximately 52,000 clones, approximately 75% occurring once. This specimen consisted of peripheral blood, obtained before any cancer treatment. The receptors shown here come from a man aged 40 to 70 with stage I squamous cell lung carcinoma. Both conserved end residues are part of each CDR3. Fields, in order: V gene, CDR3 length, J gene, D gene, clone size, CDR3 DNA, CDR3 protein. The D gene is left open where the match is weak. For some rows the clone size is stated as once, few or many, or as a class when expanded; others skip it.

V: TRBV5-5; length: 15; J: TRBJ2-7; D: NA; size: NA; DNA: TGTGCCAGCAGCCCGCCTCTAGGGATCTCCTACGAGCAGTACTTC; CDR3: CASSPPLGISYEQYF
V: TRBV19; length: 15; J: TRBJ2-5; D: NA; size: few; DNA: TGTGCCACCTCGGAGTACGGGGCCGAGGGAGAGACCCAGTACTTC; CDR3: CATSEYGAEGETQYF
V: TRBV2; length: 16; J: TRBJ1-5; D: TRBD1; size: NA; DNA: TGTGCCAGCACCAGACCGGGACAGGATAGCAATCAGCCCCAGCATTTT; CDR3: CASTRPGQDSNQPQHF
V: TRBV5-6; length: 15; J: TRBJ2-2; D: NA; size: NA; DNA: TGTGCCAGCAGCTTGGTTGACAGAGTCACCGGGGAGCTGTTTTTT; CDR3: CASSLVDRVTGELFF
V: TRBV2; length: 14; J: TRBJ2-1; D: TRBD1; size: NA; DNA: TGTGCCAGCAGCTCCCGAGGGGGCCAGGCTGAGCAGTTCTTC; CDR3: CASSSRGGQAEQFF
V: TRBV6-6; length: 12; J: TRBJ1-1; D: NA; size: medium-sized; DNA: TGTGCCAGCATCGCGGGACGCACTGAAGCTTTCTTT; CDR3: CASIAGRTEAFF
V: TRBV25-1; length: 18; J: TRBJ2-6; D: NA; size: NA; DNA: TGTGCCAGCAGTGCGGCATCAACTGGACAAAGTCGGGCCAACGTCCTGACTTTC; CDR3: CASSAASTGQSRANVLTF
V: TRBV4-1; length: 11; J: TRBJ2-7; D: NA; size: NA; DNA: TGCGCCAGCAGCCGCGGCTACGAGCAGTACTTC; CDR3: CASSRGYEQYF
V: TRBV19; length: 11; J: TRBJ1-1; D: NA; size: NA; DNA: TGTGCCAGTAGTCTCAGGGGTGACGCTTTCTTT; CDR3: CASSLRGDAFF
V: TRBV28; length: 12; J: TRBJ1-1; D: NA; size: few; DNA: TGTGCCAGCAGTTTGGCAAACACTGAAGCTTTCTTT; CDR3: CASSLANTEAFF
V: TRBV10-3; length: 17; J: TRBJ2-3; D: TRBD2; size: NA; DNA: TGTGCCATCAGTGAAAGGACTAGCGGGGGGGGGACAGATACGCAGTATTTT; CDR3: CAISERTSGGGTDTQYF
V: TRBV30; length: 12; J: TRBJ2-1; D: NA; size: NA; DNA: TGTGCCTGGAGTGGGGGGGCCGCTGAGCAGTTCTTC; CDR3: CAWSGGAAEQFF
V: TRBV19; length: 12; J: TRBJ1-2; D: NA; size: NA; DNA: TGTGCCAGTAGTGGAACAGGGAGAGGCTACACCTTC; CDR3: CASSGTGRGYTF
V: TRBV7-9; length: 13; J: TRBJ2-5; D: NA; size: NA; DNA: TGTGCCAGCGTTCCCGATTCACAAGAGACCCAGTACTTC; CDR3: CASVPDSQETQYF
V: TRBV9; length: 16; J: TRBJ2-2; D: TRBD2; size: NA; DNA: TGTGCCAGCAGCGTAGGGGGGACTAGCGGGACCGGGGAGCTGTTTTTT; CDR3: CASSVGGTSGTGELFF
V: TRBV2; length: 12; J: TRBJ2-7; D: TRBD1; size: NA; DNA: TGTGCCAGCAGTGAGACAGGGTACGAGCAGTACTTC; CDR3: CASSETGYEQYF
V: TRBV18; length: 15; J: TRBJ2-5; D: NA; size: NA; DNA: TGTGCCAGCTCACCAAGACCAGGGAATGAAGAGACCCAGTACTTC; CDR3: CASSPRPGNEETQYF
V: TRBV25-1; length: 15; J: TRBJ2-7; D: NA; size: once; DNA: TGTGCCAGCAGTGAATCGACAGGCCCTATAGGCGAGCAGTACTTC; CDR3: CASSESTGPIGEQYF
V: TRBV7-2; length: 14; J: TRBJ2-7; D: NA; size: few; DNA: TGTGCCAGCAGCTCACAAGCCGGGTCCTACGAGCAGTACTTC; CDR3: CASSSQAGSYEQYF
V: TRBV7-8; length: 11; J: TRBJ1-1; D: NA; size: NA; DNA: TGTGCCAGCAGCTTTTCCGCGGAAGCTTTCTTT; CDR3: CASSFSAEAFF
V: TRBV28; length: 15; J: TRBJ2-2; D: NA; size: NA; DNA: TGTGCCAGCCGTATTGTAGGGGAGGACACCGGGGAGCTGTTTTTT; CDR3: CASRIVGEDTGELFF
V: TRBV28; length: 13; J: TRBJ2-3; D: TRBD2; size: NA; DNA: TGTGCCAGCACCGGGGGGGTTAGAGATACGCAGTATTTT; CDR3: CASTGGVRDTQYF
V: TRBV11-3; length: 13; J: TRBJ2-1; D: TRBD2; size: NA; DNA: TGTGCCAGCAGCCCGGGAGGCTACAATGAGCAGTTCTTC; CDR3: CASSPGGYNEQFF
V: TRBV7-2; length: 11; J: TRBJ2-7; D: NA; size: many; DNA: TGTGCCAGCAGCTTGCGGTACGAGCAGTACTTC; CDR3: CASSLRYEQYF
V: TRBV18; length: 12; J: TRBJ1-1; D: NA; size: NA; DNA: TGTGCCAGCTCACCACCAGCCACTGAAGCTTTCTTT; CDR3: CASSPPATEAFF
V: TRBV7-3; length: 14; J: TRBJ2-2; D: NA; size: NA; DNA: TGTGCCAGCAGTTCTGGACTGACCACCGGGGAGCTGTTTTTT; CDR3: CASSSGLTTGELFF
V: TRBV5-1; length: 12; J: TRBJ1-2; D: TRBD1; size: NA; DNA: TGCGCCAGCAGCCCCGACAGGGAGGCGGGCACCTTC; CDR3: CASSPDREAGTF
V: TRBV14; length: 15; J: TRBJ2-5; D: TRBD2; size: few; DNA: TGTGCCAGCAGCCGAACTAGCGGGGCCCAAGAGACCCAGTACTTC; CDR3: CASSRTSGAQETQYF
V: TRBV13; length: 12; J: TRBJ1-1; D: NA; size: NA; DNA: TGTGCCAGCAGCTTCCCGGGACGAGAAGCTTTCTTT; CDR3: CASSFPGREAFF
V: TRBV6-6; length: 13; J: TRBJ1-3; D: NA; size: medium-sized; DNA: TGTGCCAGCTTAGCCGGATTGGGGGACACCATATATTTT; CDR3: CASLAGLGDTIYF
V: TRBV5-1; length: 16; J: TRBJ2-7; D: NA; size: NA; DNA: TGCGCCAGCAGCTTGGTGGACAGAACCAGGCACTACGAGCAGTACTTC; CDR3: CASSLVDRTRHYEQYF
V: TRBV5-8; length: 14; J: TRBJ1-2; D: TRBD1; size: NA; DNA: TGTGCCAGCAGCCGCGACAGGGGGCAACGTGGCTACACCTTC; CDR3: CASSRDRGQRGYTF
V: TRBV19; length: 14; J: TRBJ1-3; D: NA; size: NA; DNA: TGTGCCAGCCAAACTCGTAACTCTGGAAACACCATATATTTT; CDR3: CASQTRNSGNTIYF